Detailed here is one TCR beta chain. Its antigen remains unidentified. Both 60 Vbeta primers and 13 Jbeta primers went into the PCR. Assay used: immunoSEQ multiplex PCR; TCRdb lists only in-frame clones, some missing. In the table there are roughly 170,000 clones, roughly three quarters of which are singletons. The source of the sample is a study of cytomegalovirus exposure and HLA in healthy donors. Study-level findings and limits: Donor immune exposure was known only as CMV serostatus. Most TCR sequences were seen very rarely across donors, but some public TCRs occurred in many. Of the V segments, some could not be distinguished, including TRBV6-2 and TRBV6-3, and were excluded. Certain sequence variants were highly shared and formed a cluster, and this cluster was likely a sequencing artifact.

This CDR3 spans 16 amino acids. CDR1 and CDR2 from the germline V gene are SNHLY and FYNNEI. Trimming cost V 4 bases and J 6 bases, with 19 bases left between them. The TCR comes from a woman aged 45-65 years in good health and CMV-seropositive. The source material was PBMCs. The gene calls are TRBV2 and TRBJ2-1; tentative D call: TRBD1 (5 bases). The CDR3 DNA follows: TGTGCCAGCAGTGCCAACCGGGCCCAGGGAACCAATGAGCAGTTCTTC. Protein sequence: CASSANRAQGTNEQFF. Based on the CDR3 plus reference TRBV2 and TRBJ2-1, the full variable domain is EPEVTQTPSHQVTQMGQEVILRCVPISNHLYFYWYRQILGQKVEFLVSFYNNEISEKSEIFDDQFSVERPDGSNFTLKIRSTKLEDSAMYFCASSANRAQGTNEQFFGPGTRLTVL.